The entry below gives a single TCR beta chain sequence along with its context. Its binding antigen is unknown. It has no much larger one-base neighbor in the sample; base qualities were not kept. TCR CDR3 regions were amplified from genomic DNA by multiplex PCR using the deep immunoSEQ assay. Genomic DNA extracted from each cell subset was distributed evenly over all wells of several immunoSEQ 96-well plates, and each plate served as one replicate. Each replicate PCR for sorted subsets received roughly 200 ng genomic DNA, equal to tens of thousands of T cell genomes. Purified libraries were measured with a Qubit 3.0 fluorometer, size-checked on a Bioanalyzer 2100, and measured again with the KAPA Library Quantification kit. Each immunoSEQ 96-well plate was sequenced on its own single-read 150-cycle Illumina NextSeq 550 flow cell. In the original analysis: Because the immunoSEQ output included only junctional sequences and no quality scores, the filtering could not be the same as the filtering used for full-length reads. To assign V/J genes and CDR3, sequences were annotated against IMGT germline references using PyIR, a Python wrapper for IgBLAST v1.9. Reads with weak V/J assignments (E-value above 1e-6), missing CDR3, stop codons, out-of-frame junctions, or ambiguous translated residues were removed. A V3J clonotype was defined by an identical inferred V gene, J gene, and CDR3 amino acid sequence. Percentage overlap between repertoires was calculated by dividing the number of shared unique clonotypes by the size of the smaller repertoire. Repertoire richness was assessed with RTK rarefaction, the Chao1 estimator, and Recon v2.1 estimates of unobserved clonotypes. For all TCRbeta clonotypes obtained by the gDNA method from several donors, generation probabilities were computed with OLGA. In its TCRdb copy, this immuneACCESS table keeps in-frame sequences only and misses some clones. Where compared with another copy, unresolved V genes explain less than half of these, and the others have no known cause. That table is the source of V, J and clone size, and D and trimming were worked out from the DNA. The sample table shows more than 400,000 clones, and 90% to 96% are seen once. About 0.064% of the sample is taken by the ten largest.

The data originate from a study of shared clonotypes between healthy human individuals (TCRdb year 2020). Turning to the overall study: A couple of women and a few men aged 18 to 49 years were included in the cohort. Per donor, three plates each were used for CD4 naive and CD4 memory, two for CD8 naive, and one for CD8 memory. The study deeply sequenced blood TCR repertoires of five healthy adults to estimate repertoire size and the extent of clonotype sharing between individuals. To increase sequencing depth and limit assay-specific biases, different laboratories used diverse techniques to prepare libraries and sequence TCR repertoires. Each donor's leukapheresis produced roughly between roughly 0.85 and 10 billion PBMCs.

The study at large found these results: Naive subsets generally had larger estimated clonotype richness than memory subsets did. Because the study included a small number of donors, the genetic and exposure-history diversity represented was limited. Pairwise subsampling indicated that sequencing depth was expected to affect the degree of clonotype sharing among donors. Sampling was limited to blood, and TCR repertoires in tissue likely differ from TCR repertoires in blood. Clonotypes shared by all four sorted-subset donors showed higher generation probabilities than non-shared clonotypes. Rarefaction of sorted-subset datasets indicated incomplete sequencing despite the large sequencing depth. When a handful of donors were compared, the shared fraction of clonotypes was 5% to 6.5% for naive CD4, 3.5% for naive CD8, about 2.5% for memory CD4, and around 0.37% for memory CD8.

The germline V gene encodes CDR1 SGHAT and CDR2 FQNNGV. The CDR3 numbers 15 residues from cysteine through phenylalanine. Only the CDR3 part of the read is kept: 45 bases, read in frame from the first base. Here V drops 5 bases and J drops 5 bases, and the junction holds 11 bases not matched to any gene. The donors were healthy, HIV-negative adults with no recently reported acute infections or vaccinations. Every donor was a Caucasian adult living in Nashville, Tennessee, USA. Magnetic negative selection was used to enrich CD4+ T cells, after which naive cells were positively selected on CD45RA and the negative fraction became the memory subset. After blood collection by leukapheresis, PBMCs were isolated using Ficoll-Histopaque density gradient centrifugation and then cryopreserved in the vapor phase of liquid nitrogen. Purity and quantity of every magnetically sorted T cell population were checked by analytical flow cytometry. Genomic DNA was isolated from each sorted fraction and quantified by UV absorbance on a Nanodrop 2000c.

The specimen sequenced was naive CD4+ T cells sorted from blood. This specimen's cell subset or site label, interpreted: CD45RA+ positively selected. This clonotype was sampled from a woman aged 30 to 39 in good health. The chain uses TRBV11-2 and TRBJ1-1; the central 7 bases match TRBD1. The CDR3 protein sequence reads: CASSGNRQGLTEAFF. The nucleotide sequence reads as follows: TGTGCCAGCAGCGGAAACCGACAGGGATTAACTGAAGCTTTCTTT.